The T cell receptor (beta chain) described here comes from a study of CD8+ T cells in alopecia areata. Looking at the study overall: Treated patients were given oral tofacitinib, which was dosed at 5 to 10 mg twice daily.

Reverse transcribed after extraction, RNA yielded cDNA as the sequencing template. The repertoire was sequenced with immunoSEQ multiplex PCR; TCRdb's copy has only in-frame clones and lacks some. Of about 160,000 clones listed, approximately 87% are singletons. CDR3 length: 15 amino acids. Germline V CDR1 and CDR2: ENHRY, SYGVKD. Trimming removed 4 bases from V and 2 bases from J, with 14 bases in between. Those with alopecia areata gave lesional scalp punch biopsies and peripheral blood. Researchers picked out CD4+ and CD8+ T cells from PBMCs by sorting. The chain couples TRBV10-3 to TRBJ2-5; no firm D call. The origin of this receptor is a human donor with alopecia areata. The material sequenced was CD8+ T cells sorted from blood, taken at week 0. The CDR3 DNA reads TGTGCCATCAGTGGAGGAGATGGACCGCAAGAGACCCAGTACTTC. Its translation: CAISGGDGPQETQYF.